These T cell receptor beta chains were read from a single sample in a study of cytomegalovirus exposure and HLA in healthy donors. Sequenced by immunoSEQ multiplex PCR; TCRdb stores in-frame clones only, minus some. The sample lists about 98,000 clones, 87% occurring once. Input material: PBMCs. The source is a woman aged 25 to 39 in good health and CMV-seronegative. Each CDR3 is given with its conserved first and last residue. The order of the fields is J gene, V gene, CDR3 protein.

J gene: TRBJ2-7; V gene: TRBV29-1; CDR3 protein: CSVDKGLTHLYEQYF
J gene: TRBJ2-1; V gene: TRBV6-1; CDR3 protein: CASRGLNEQFF
J gene: TRBJ1-1; V gene: TRBV4-1; CDR3 protein: CASSPPGGSEAFF
J gene: TRBJ1-1; V gene: TRBV7-9; CDR3 protein: CASSFGQYTEAFF
J gene: TRBJ1-4; V gene: TRBV7-2; CDR3 protein: CASSLVAREKLFF
J gene: TRBJ2-7; V gene: TRBV5-6; CDR3 protein: CASSLRVGRYEQYF
J gene: TRBJ2-1; V gene: TRBV28; CDR3 protein: CASSYPRITQDNEQFF
J gene: TRBJ1-3; V gene: TRBV25-1; CDR3 protein: CASSVRGGQFGNTIYF
J gene: TRBJ1-1; V gene: TRBV7-9; CDR3 protein: CASSYRTGGMNTEAFF
J gene: TRBJ1-4; V gene: TRBV9; CDR3 protein: CASSFRQGPREKLFF
J gene: TRBJ1-2; V gene: TRBV6-5; CDR3 protein: CASSSQGSLSGYTF
J gene: TRBJ1-2; V gene: TRBV28; CDR3 protein: CASSRTGGYGYTF
J gene: TRBJ2-1; V gene: TRBV5-1; CDR3 protein: CASSLGQGPNEQFF
J gene: TRBJ2-1; V gene: TRBV2; CDR3 protein: CASSRGEQFF